This is a list of T cell receptor beta chains from one sample in a study of blood T cell repertoires in COVID-19. Libraries were prepared by immunoSEQ multiplex PCR; TCRdb keeps only in-frame clonotypes and omits some of them. The sample lists around 200,000 clones; around 87% were seen once. The sample taken for sequencing was peripheral blood. Source of these receptors: a man in his fifties or sixties who had recovered from COVID-19. The CDR3 runs from the conserved cysteine through the conserved F or W. The D gene is left open where the match is weak. Clone size is shown for a subset of rows, as once, few, many or a class of expanded clone.

CDR3aa: CASSHEDGYTF
CDR3nt: TGTGCCAGCAGCCATGAGGATGGCTACACCTTC
d_gene: -
abundance: -
j_gene: TRBJ1-2
v_gene: TRBV3-1/TRBV3-2

CDR3aa: CASRKRQGYEQYF
CDR3nt: TGTGCCAGCAGAAAACGACAGGGCTACGAGCAGTACTTC
d_gene: TRBD1
abundance: -
j_gene: TRBJ2-7
v_gene: TRBV12-3/TRBV12-4

CDR3aa: CASISQGATLHEQFF
CDR3nt: TGTGCCAGCATTTCCCAGGGGGCCACCCTTCATGAGCAGTTCTTC
d_gene: TRBD1
abundance: -
j_gene: TRBJ2-1
v_gene: TRBV2

CDR3aa: CASSLAFSGGEQFF
CDR3nt: TGCGCCAGCAGCTTGGCCTTTAGCGGGGGGGAGCAGTTCTTC
d_gene: TRBD2
abundance: -
j_gene: TRBJ2-1
v_gene: TRBV5-1

CDR3aa: CASSHSQGEQYF
CDR3nt: TGCGCCAGCAGCCACTCTCAGGGGGAGCAGTACTTC
d_gene: -
abundance: -
j_gene: TRBJ2-7
v_gene: TRBV4-3

CDR3aa: CASSREGRGASTLYGYTF
CDR3nt: TGTGCCAGCTCCCGAGAGGGTCGGGGGGCGTCGACATTGTATGGCTACACCTTC
d_gene: -
abundance: once
j_gene: TRBJ1-2
v_gene: TRBV27

CDR3aa: CASSEATSGRIDTQYF
CDR3nt: TGTGCCAGCAGTGAAGCGACTAGCGGGAGAATCGATACGCAGTATTTT
d_gene: TRBD2
abundance: -
j_gene: TRBJ2-3
v_gene: TRBV6-1

CDR3aa: CASSSLDGYTF
CDR3nt: TGTGCCAGCTCAAGCCTAGATGGCTACACCTTC
d_gene: -
abundance: -
j_gene: TRBJ1-2
v_gene: TRBV18

CDR3aa: CASSPNPQGTEAFF
CDR3nt: TGTGCCAGCTCACCCAACCCACAGGGGACTGAAGCTTTCTTT
d_gene: TRBD1
abundance: -
j_gene: TRBJ1-1
v_gene: TRBV18

CDR3aa: CASSIPGQNYGYTF
CDR3nt: TGTGCCAGTAGTATTCCGGGACAAAACTATGGCTACACCTTC
d_gene: -
abundance: -
j_gene: TRBJ1-2
v_gene: TRBV19

CDR3aa: CASSPPIGTGGNEKLFF
CDR3nt: TGTGCCAGCAGCCCACCTATTGGCACTGGAGGGAATGAAAAACTGTTTTTT
d_gene: -
abundance: -
j_gene: TRBJ1-4
v_gene: TRBV11-2

CDR3aa: CASSVDSPGGSTEAFF
CDR3nt: TGTGCCAGCAGCGTAGATTCCCCCGGGGGTAGCACTGAAGCTTTCTTT
d_gene: -
abundance: few
j_gene: TRBJ1-1
v_gene: TRBV9

CDR3aa: CASSPSGPNTGELFF
CDR3nt: TGCGCCAGCAGCCCCAGTGGGCCGAACACCGGGGAGCTGTTTTTT
d_gene: -
abundance: -
j_gene: TRBJ2-2
v_gene: TRBV10-1

CDR3aa: CASSRGDTGELFF
CDR3nt: TGTGCCAGCAGCCGGGGGGACACCGGGGAGCTGTTTTTT
d_gene: -
abundance: -
j_gene: TRBJ2-2
v_gene: TRBV3-1/TRBV3-2

CDR3aa: CASSEKTSDRGYNQPQHF
CDR3nt: TGTGCCAGCAGCGAAAAGACTTCTGACAGGGGATACAATCAGCCCCAGCATTTT
d_gene: -
abundance: -
j_gene: TRBJ1-5
v_gene: TRBV21-1

CDR3aa: CASSPPGQSNTIYF
CDR3nt: TGTGCCAGCTCACCACCGGGACAGTCAAACACCATATATTTT
d_gene: TRBD1
abundance: -
j_gene: TRBJ1-3
v_gene: TRBV18

CDR3aa: CASSRQGSNEKLFF
CDR3nt: TGTGCCAGCAGCCGGCAGGGATCTAATGAAAAACTGTTTTTT
d_gene: -
abundance: -
j_gene: TRBJ1-4
v_gene: TRBV3-1/TRBV3-2

CDR3aa: CASSSPGGLSYNEQFF
CDR3nt: TGTGCCAGCAGCTCCCCGGGGGGGCTATCCTACAATGAGCAGTTCTTC
d_gene: TRBD2
abundance: once
j_gene: TRBJ2-1
v_gene: TRBV5-4

CDR3aa: CASSQEGIQGSLTEAFF
CDR3nt: TGTGCCAGCAGCCAAGAGGGAATACAGGGTAGTCTTACTGAAGCTTTCTTT
d_gene: -
abundance: -
j_gene: TRBJ1-1
v_gene: TRBV4-2

CDR3aa: CASSQVAATNEKLFF
CDR3nt: TGCGCCAGCAGCCAAGTGGCCGCAACTAATGAAAAACTGTTTTTT
d_gene: -
abundance: -
j_gene: TRBJ1-4
v_gene: TRBV4-1

CDR3aa: CASSLGERTDTQYF
CDR3nt: TGTGCCAGCAGCTTGGGAGAACGCACAGATACGCAGTATTTT
d_gene: -
abundance: -
j_gene: TRBJ2-3
v_gene: TRBV5-4

CDR3aa: CASSRDSGAGGPGELFF
CDR3nt: TGTGCCAGCAGCCGAGACTCGGGAGCGGGAGGGCCCGGGGAGCTGTTTTTT
d_gene: TRBD2
abundance: -
j_gene: TRBJ2-2
v_gene: TRBV5-4

CDR3aa: CAISDLYEQYF
CDR3nt: TGTGCCATCAGTGACCTTTACGAGCAGTACTTC
d_gene: -
abundance: -
j_gene: TRBJ2-7
v_gene: TRBV10-3

CDR3aa: CASAWASTDTQYF
CDR3nt: TGTGCCAGCGCTTGGGCGTCAACAGATACGCAGTATTTT
d_gene: -
abundance: -
j_gene: TRBJ2-3
v_gene: TRBV28

CDR3aa: CASSQGLPSTYQETQYF
CDR3nt: TGCGCCAGCAGCCAGGGACTCCCGAGTACTTACCAAGAGACCCAGTACTTC
d_gene: -
abundance: -
j_gene: TRBJ2-5
v_gene: TRBV4-1

CDR3aa: CASSVAPGPIYF
CDR3nt: TGTGCCAGCAGCGTAGCCCCAGGTCCCATATATTTT
d_gene: -
abundance: -
j_gene: TRBJ1-3
v_gene: TRBV9

CDR3aa: CASSVLPGQRKLYSNQPQHF
CDR3nt: TGTGCCAGCAGTGTCCTCCCGGGACAGAGAAAATTATATAGCAATCAGCCCCAGCATTTT
d_gene: TRBD1
abundance: -
j_gene: TRBJ1-5
v_gene: TRBV3-1/TRBV3-2

CDR3aa: CASSLASGTGVTEAFF
CDR3nt: TGTGCCAGCAGCTTGGCTTCCGGGACAGGGGTAACTGAAGCTTTCTTT
d_gene: TRBD1
abundance: -
j_gene: TRBJ1-1
v_gene: TRBV11-2

CDR3aa: CASSLGQTYNEQFF
CDR3nt: TGCGCCAGCAGCTTGGGACAGACCTACAATGAGCAGTTCTTC
d_gene: -
abundance: -
j_gene: TRBJ2-1
v_gene: TRBV5-1

CDR3aa: CASSQEVGWTGYNEQFF
CDR3nt: TGTGCCAGCAGCCAAGAGGTAGGGTGGACAGGATACAATGAGCAGTTCTTC
d_gene: TRBD1
abundance: -
j_gene: TRBJ2-1
v_gene: TRBV14

CDR3aa: CASSIDPGIAAGTQYF
CDR3nt: TGTGCCAGTAGTATAGACCCCGGGATCGCGGCGGGGACCCAGTACTTC
d_gene: -
abundance: -
j_gene: TRBJ2-5
v_gene: TRBV19

CDR3aa: CASSGQVNTEAFF
CDR3nt: TGTGCCAGCAGCGGACAAGTGAACACTGAAGCTTTCTTT
d_gene: -
abundance: -
j_gene: TRBJ1-1
v_gene: TRBV14

CDR3aa: CSVEGTSGGAGDADTQYF
CDR3nt: TGCAGCGTTGAAGGGACTAGCGGGGGGGCCGGTGACGCAGATACGCAGTATTTT
d_gene: TRBD2
abundance: -
j_gene: TRBJ2-3
v_gene: TRBV29-1

CDR3aa: CASSPQGAGETQYF
CDR3nt: TGTGCCAGCAGCCCCCAGGGGGCGGGGGAGACCCAGTACTTC
d_gene: TRBD1
abundance: -
j_gene: TRBJ2-5
v_gene: TRBV6-5

CDR3aa: CASSLPPGLEASEQYF
CDR3nt: TGTGCCAGCAGCTTACCCCCGGGACTAGAGGCTAGCGAGCAGTACTTC
d_gene: TRBD2
abundance: -
j_gene: TRBJ2-7
v_gene: TRBV5-4

CDR3aa: CASSVSRGYGYTF
CDR3nt: TGTGCCAGCAGTGTAAGCAGGGGCTATGGCTACACCTTC
d_gene: -
abundance: -
j_gene: TRBJ1-2
v_gene: TRBV2

CDR3aa: CASSPQTGGGNSPLHF
CDR3nt: TGTGCCAGCAGCCCTCAGACAGGCGGAGGCAATTCACCCCTCCACTTT
d_gene: -
abundance: -
j_gene: TRBJ1-6
v_gene: TRBV7-8

CDR3aa: CSAGPSGASTDTQYF
CDR3nt: TGCAGCGCCGGACCTAGCGGGGCTAGCACAGATACGCAGTATTTT
d_gene: TRBD2
abundance: -
j_gene: TRBJ2-3
v_gene: TRBV29-1

CDR3aa: CASSGSVGGANNSPLHF
CDR3nt: TGTGCCAGCAGTGGAAGTGTGGGAGGGGCAAATAATTCACCCCTCCACTTT
d_gene: -
abundance: many
j_gene: TRBJ1-6
v_gene: TRBV2

CDR3aa: CASSYWQGDGYTF
CDR3nt: TGTGCCAGCAGTTACTGGCAGGGCGATGGCTACACCTTC
d_gene: -
abundance: once
j_gene: TRBJ1-2
v_gene: TRBV6-2/TRBV6-3

CDR3aa: CASRSTTGRNSPLHF
CDR3nt: TGCGCCAGCAGATCGACGACAGGGAGAAATTCACCCCTCCACTTT
d_gene: TRBD1
abundance: once
j_gene: TRBJ1-6
v_gene: TRBV5-1

CDR3aa: CASSSPVAGEETQYF
CDR3nt: TGTGCCAGCAGTTCTCCCGTAGCGGGGGAAGAGACCCAGTACTTC
d_gene: TRBD2
abundance: -
j_gene: TRBJ2-5
v_gene: TRBV6-2/TRBV6-3

CDR3aa: CASSRTGTGGENEQFF
CDR3nt: TGTGCCAGTAGTAGAACCGGGACAGGGGGCGAAAATGAGCAGTTCTTC
d_gene: TRBD1
abundance: -
j_gene: TRBJ2-1
v_gene: TRBV19

CDR3aa: CASSFRSNSPLHF
CDR3nt: TGTGCCAGCAGCTTTCGTAGTAATTCACCCCTCCACTTT
d_gene: -
abundance: -
j_gene: TRBJ1-6
v_gene: TRBV13

CDR3aa: CASSPLGQVGEKLFF
CDR3nt: TGTGCCAGCTCACCACTGGGACAGGTCGGGGAAAAACTGTTTTTT
d_gene: TRBD1
abundance: -
j_gene: TRBJ1-4
v_gene: TRBV18

CDR3aa: CASSLAGNTIYF
CDR3nt: TGTGCCAGCAGCTTGGCGGGAAACACCATATATTTT
d_gene: -
abundance: once
j_gene: TRBJ1-3
v_gene: TRBV5-4

CDR3aa: CALTADTQYF
CDR3nt: TGTGCCCTAACTGCAGATACGCAGTATTTT
d_gene: -
abundance: -
j_gene: TRBJ2-3
v_gene: TRBV6-5

CDR3aa: CARKGQGKTEAFF
CDR3nt: TGTGCCCGGAAGGGACAGGGGAAGACTGAAGCTTTCTTT
d_gene: TRBD1
abundance: -
j_gene: TRBJ1-1
v_gene: TRBV30

CDR3aa: CASSFSHRGQEQYF
CDR3nt: TGTGCCAGCAGCTTCAGCCACAGGGGGCAAGAGCAGTACTTC
d_gene: TRBD1
abundance: -
j_gene: TRBJ2-7
v_gene: TRBV7-9

CDR3aa: CASSRQDYEQYF
CDR3nt: TGTGCCAGCAGCCGACAAGACTACGAGCAGTACTTC
d_gene: -
abundance: -
j_gene: TRBJ2-7
v_gene: TRBV5-5

CDR3aa: CASSPAGLAVYEQYF
CDR3nt: TGCGCCAGCAGCCCTGCGGGACTAGCGGTCTACGAGCAGTACTTC
d_gene: TRBD2
abundance: -
j_gene: TRBJ2-7
v_gene: TRBV5-1

CDR3aa: CASSPQSGGMNGYTF
CDR3nt: TGTGCCAGCAGCCCTCAAAGTGGTGGCATGAATGGCTACACCTTC
d_gene: -
abundance: -
j_gene: TRBJ1-2
v_gene: TRBV7-6

CDR3aa: CASSEAGAKAEAFF
CDR3nt: TGTGCCAGCAGTGAAGCAGGGGCTAAGGCTGAAGCTTTCTTT
d_gene: -
abundance: few
j_gene: TRBJ1-1
v_gene: TRBV6-1

CDR3aa: CASSEQGRSTDTQYF
CDR3nt: TGTGCCAGCAGTGAACAGGGTAGGAGCACAGATACGCAGTATTTT
d_gene: -
abundance: -
j_gene: TRBJ2-3
v_gene: TRBV6-1